A single sample is the source of the 12 T cell receptor beta chains below, sequenced in a study of CXCR3-negative and CXCR3-positive naive CD8 T cells. Carrying UMI labels, the TRB cDNA libraries were prepared through 5' RACE. TCRdb re-called the 5' RACE reads; one entry per CDR3 protein, DNA not given. Its listing shows 55,000 to 75,000 distinct CDR3 sequences. What these receptors recognize is not known. General study points: Comparison of naive cells showed more hydrophobic TRB CDR3s in CXCR3-positive than in CXCR3-negative naive cells.

The sample consisted of naive CXCR3+ CD8+ T cells from blood. Subset noted: CD45RO-CCR7+CD27+CD95- naive CD8+ T cells expressing CXCR3 (TNR3+). These receptors were obtained from a human donor in good health. Some clones in this sample may be carry-over from other donors' samples.

The chain employs TRBV29-1 and TRBJ1-1; TCRdb selects TRBD1, and the lack of DNA leaves this call unchecked. Per the germline V gene, CDR1 is SQVTM and CDR2 is ANQGSEA. The CDR3 covers 14 residues. The CDR3 is CSGGDESSNTEAFF.

CDR3 amino acids: CASSGRDIYTGELFF. The V and J genes are TRBV7-9 and TRBJ2-2; TCRdb proposes TRBD1, but this gene call is untestable without DNA. Germline V gene lookup returns CDR1 SEHNR and CDR2 FQNEAQ (reference sequence). The CDR3 extends over 15 amino acids.

The chain is built from TRBV19 and TRBJ2-3; with no DNA, the TCRdb D assignment of TRBD1 cannot be verified. Looked up from germline, CDR1 is LNHDA and CDR2 is SQIVND (reference sequence). The CDR3 runs to 16 residues. CDR3 amino acids: CASSAGQGEFTDTQYF.

The chain has TRBV6-6 and TRBJ1-3. CDR3 length: 16 amino acids. The germline V gene encodes CDR1 MNHNY and CDR2 SVGAGI (reference sequence). The chain's CDR3 is CASSSGRIFSGNTIYF.

CDR3: CASSPTPPGGNQPQHF. V is TRBV7-9 and J is TRBJ1-5; as DNA is missing, the TRBD1 call by TCRdb cannot be tested. Germline CDR1 is SEHNR and CDR2 is FQNEAQ (reference sequence). There are 16 residues in the CDR3.

This chain uses TRBV27 with TRBJ2-7. The germline gives CDR1 MNHEY, CDR2 SMNVEV (reference sequence). The CDR3 covers 13 residues. CDR3 residues: CASAHRGSYEQYF.

This sequence joins TRBV19 and TRBJ2-2; no DNA is available, so the TRBD2 call from TCRdb remains unchecked. The germline CDR1 and CDR2 sequences are LNHDA and SQIVND (reference sequence). There are 14 residues in the CDR3. This chain's CDR3 is CASKTSGYTGELFF.

The chain carries TRBV7-9 and TRBJ2-2; TCRdb's assignment of TRBD1 cannot be checked, as there is no DNA. Germline V gene lookup returns CDR1 SEHNR and CDR2 FQNEAQ (reference sequence). The CDR3 runs 20 residues. CDR3 in amino acids: CASSYIPRDREEGFTGKLFF.

V usage is TRBV27 and J usage is TRBJ2-1; TCRdb outputs TRBD1, but without DNA this stays unchecked. The CDR3 has 16 amino acids. Germline CDR1 and CDR2: MNHEY and SMNVEV (reference sequence). This chain's CDR3 is CASTLLGTGDYNEQFF.

This chain uses TRBV29-1 with TRBJ2-5; TCRdb's D call, TRBD1, is unchecked because there is no DNA. CDR3 length equals 13 residues. From germline, CDR1 is SQVTM and CDR2 ANQGSEA. The CDR3 sequence is CSVEGQGEETQYF.

The chain links TRBV20-1 to TRBJ2-5; TCRdb proposes TRBD2, but this gene call is untestable without DNA. Looked up from germline, CDR1 is DFQATT and CDR2 is SNEGSKA (reference sequence). This CDR3 is built from 12 residues. The CDR3: CSAVGTAEPQYF.

J is TRBJ1-2 and V is TRBV7-9. The germline V gene has CDR1 SEHNR and CDR2 FQNEAQ (reference sequence). The CDR3 extends over 15 amino acids. The CDR3: CASSLGHRGPDGYTF. Supplemented by reference TRBV7-9 and TRBJ1-2, the full variable domain reads DTGVSQNPRHKITKRGQNVTFRCDPISEHNRLYWYRQTLGQGPEFLTYFQNEAQLEKSRLLSDRFSAERPKGSFSTLEIQRTEQGDSAMYLCASSLGHRGPDGYTFGSGTRLTVV.